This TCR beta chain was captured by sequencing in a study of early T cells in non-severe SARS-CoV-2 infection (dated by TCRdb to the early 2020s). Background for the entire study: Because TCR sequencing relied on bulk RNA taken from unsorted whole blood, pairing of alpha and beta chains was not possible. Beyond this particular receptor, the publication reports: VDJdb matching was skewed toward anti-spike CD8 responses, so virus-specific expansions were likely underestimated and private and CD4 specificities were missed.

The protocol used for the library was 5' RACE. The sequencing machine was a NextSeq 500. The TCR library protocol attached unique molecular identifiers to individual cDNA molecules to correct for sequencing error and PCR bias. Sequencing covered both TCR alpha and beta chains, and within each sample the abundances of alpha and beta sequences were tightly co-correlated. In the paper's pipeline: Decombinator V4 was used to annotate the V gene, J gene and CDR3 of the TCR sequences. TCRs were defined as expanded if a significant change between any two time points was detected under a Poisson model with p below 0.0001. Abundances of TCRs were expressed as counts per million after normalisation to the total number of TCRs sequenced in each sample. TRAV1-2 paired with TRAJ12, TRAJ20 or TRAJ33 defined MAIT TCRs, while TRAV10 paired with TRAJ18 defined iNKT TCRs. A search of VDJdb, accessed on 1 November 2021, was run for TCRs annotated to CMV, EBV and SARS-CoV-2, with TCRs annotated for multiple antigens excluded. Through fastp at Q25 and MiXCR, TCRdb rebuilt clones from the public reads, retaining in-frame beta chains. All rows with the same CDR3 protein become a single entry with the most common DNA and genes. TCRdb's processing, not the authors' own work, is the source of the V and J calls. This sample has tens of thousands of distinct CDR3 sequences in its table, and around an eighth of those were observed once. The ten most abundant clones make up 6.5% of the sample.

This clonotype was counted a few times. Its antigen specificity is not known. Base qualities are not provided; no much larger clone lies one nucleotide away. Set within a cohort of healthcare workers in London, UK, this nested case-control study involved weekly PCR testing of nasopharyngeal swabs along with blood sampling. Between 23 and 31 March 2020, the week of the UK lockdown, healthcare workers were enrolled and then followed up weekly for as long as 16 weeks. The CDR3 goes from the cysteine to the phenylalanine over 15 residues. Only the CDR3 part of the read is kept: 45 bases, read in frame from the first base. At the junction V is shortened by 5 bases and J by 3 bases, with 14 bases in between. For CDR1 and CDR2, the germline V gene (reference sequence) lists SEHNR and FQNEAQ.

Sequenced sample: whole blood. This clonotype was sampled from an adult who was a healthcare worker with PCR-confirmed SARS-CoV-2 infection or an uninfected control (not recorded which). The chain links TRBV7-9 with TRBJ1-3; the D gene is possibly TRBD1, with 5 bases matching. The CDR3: CASSRGRDGGNTIYF. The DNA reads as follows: TGTGCCAGCAGCCGTGGACGGGACGGTGGAAACACCATATATTTT.